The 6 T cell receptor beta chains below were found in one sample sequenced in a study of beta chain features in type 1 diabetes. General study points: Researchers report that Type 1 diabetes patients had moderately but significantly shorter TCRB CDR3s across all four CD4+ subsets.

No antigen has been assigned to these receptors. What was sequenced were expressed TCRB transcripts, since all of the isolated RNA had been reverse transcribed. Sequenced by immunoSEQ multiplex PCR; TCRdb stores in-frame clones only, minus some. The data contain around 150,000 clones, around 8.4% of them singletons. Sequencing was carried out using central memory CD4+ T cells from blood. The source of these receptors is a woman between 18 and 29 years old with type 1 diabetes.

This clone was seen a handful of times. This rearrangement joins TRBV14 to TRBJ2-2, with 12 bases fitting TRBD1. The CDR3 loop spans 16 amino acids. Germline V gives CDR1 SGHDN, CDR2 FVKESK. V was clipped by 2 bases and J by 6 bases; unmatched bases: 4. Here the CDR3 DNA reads TGTGCCAGCAGCCAATATGGGACAGGGGGCTCCGGGGAGCTGTTTTTT. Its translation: CASSQYGTGGSGELFF.

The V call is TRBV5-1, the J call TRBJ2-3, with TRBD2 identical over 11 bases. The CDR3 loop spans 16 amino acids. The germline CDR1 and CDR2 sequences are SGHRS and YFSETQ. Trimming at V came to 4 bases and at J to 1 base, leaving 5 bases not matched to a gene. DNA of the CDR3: TGCGCCAGCAGCCTGGAGGGACTAGCGGGCACAGATACGCAGTATTTT. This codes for CASSLEGLAGTDTQYF.

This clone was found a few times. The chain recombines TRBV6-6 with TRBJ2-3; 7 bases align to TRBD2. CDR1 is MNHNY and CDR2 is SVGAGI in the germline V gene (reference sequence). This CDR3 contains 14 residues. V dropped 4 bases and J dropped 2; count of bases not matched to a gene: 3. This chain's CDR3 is CASSLTSPTDTQYF. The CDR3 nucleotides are TGTGCCAGCAGTTTGACTAGCCCCACAGATACGCAGTATTTT.

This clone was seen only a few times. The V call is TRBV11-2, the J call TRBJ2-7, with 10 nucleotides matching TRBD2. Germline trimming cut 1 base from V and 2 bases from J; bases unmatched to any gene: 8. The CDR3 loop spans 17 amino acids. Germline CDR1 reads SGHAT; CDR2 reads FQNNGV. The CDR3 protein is CASSLAASGSSPYEQYF. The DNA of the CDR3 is TGTGCCAGCAGCTTAGCGGCTAGCGGGAGTTCCCCCTACGAGCAGTACTTC.

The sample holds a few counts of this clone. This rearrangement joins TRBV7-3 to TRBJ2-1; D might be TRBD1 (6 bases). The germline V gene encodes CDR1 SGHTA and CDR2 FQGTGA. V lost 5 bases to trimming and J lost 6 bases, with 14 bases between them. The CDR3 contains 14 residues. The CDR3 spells CASSPTTGINEQFF. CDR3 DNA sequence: TGTGCCAGCAGCCCGACAACAGGGATCAATGAGCAGTTCTTC. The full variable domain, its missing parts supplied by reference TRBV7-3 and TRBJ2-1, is GAGVSQTPSNKVTEKGKYVELRCDPISGHTALYWYRQSLGQGPEFLIYFQGTGAADDSGLPNDRFFAVRPEGSVSTLKIQRTERGDSAVYLCASSPTTGINEQFFGPGTRLTVL.

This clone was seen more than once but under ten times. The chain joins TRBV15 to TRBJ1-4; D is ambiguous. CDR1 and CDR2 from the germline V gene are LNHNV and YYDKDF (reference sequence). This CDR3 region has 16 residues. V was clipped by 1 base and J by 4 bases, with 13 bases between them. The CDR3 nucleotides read TGTGCCACCAGCAGAGCCCCCGCCAGTCTTAATGAAAAACTGTTTTTT. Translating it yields CATSRAPASLNEKLFF.